This TCR beta chain originates from a study of blood T cell repertoires in COVID-19. The junction had 18 bases not matched to a gene; V was cut back by 8 bases and J by 9 bases. There are 14 residues in the CDR3. Germline CDR1 is GTSNPN and CDR2 is SVGIG (reference sequence). This clone appeared a single time. TCRdb keeps only in-frame clones here, not all; method: immunoSEQ multiplex PCR. In the table there are 150,000 to 200,000 clones, over 70% of which are singletons. The source material was peripheral blood. The TCR originated in a man between 60 and 75 years old with active or convalescent COVID-19. The V gene is TRBV30, the J gene TRBJ2-7, with 8 bases aligning to TRBD2. The CDR3 loop is CANITSGGAGGQYF. For the CDR3, the DNA is TGTGCCAACATCACTAGCGGAGGGGCCGGGGGGCAGTACTTC.